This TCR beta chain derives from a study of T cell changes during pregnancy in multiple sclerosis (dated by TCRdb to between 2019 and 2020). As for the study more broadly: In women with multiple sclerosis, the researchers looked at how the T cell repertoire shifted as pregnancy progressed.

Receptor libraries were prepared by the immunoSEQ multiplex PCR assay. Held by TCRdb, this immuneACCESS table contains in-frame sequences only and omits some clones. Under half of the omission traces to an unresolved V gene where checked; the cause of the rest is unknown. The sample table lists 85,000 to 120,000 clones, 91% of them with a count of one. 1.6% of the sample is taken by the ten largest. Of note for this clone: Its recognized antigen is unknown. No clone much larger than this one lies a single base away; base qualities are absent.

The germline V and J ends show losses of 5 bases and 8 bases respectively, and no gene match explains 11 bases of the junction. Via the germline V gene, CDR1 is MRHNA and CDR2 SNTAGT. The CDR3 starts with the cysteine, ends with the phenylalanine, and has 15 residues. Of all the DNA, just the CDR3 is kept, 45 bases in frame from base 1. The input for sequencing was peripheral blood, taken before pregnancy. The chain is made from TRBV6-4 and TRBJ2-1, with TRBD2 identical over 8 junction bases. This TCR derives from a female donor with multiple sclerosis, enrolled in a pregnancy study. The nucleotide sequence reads TGTGCCAGCAGTCCCGCGCGGGGGGACCTCTATGAGCAGTTCTTC. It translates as CASSPARGDLYEQFF.